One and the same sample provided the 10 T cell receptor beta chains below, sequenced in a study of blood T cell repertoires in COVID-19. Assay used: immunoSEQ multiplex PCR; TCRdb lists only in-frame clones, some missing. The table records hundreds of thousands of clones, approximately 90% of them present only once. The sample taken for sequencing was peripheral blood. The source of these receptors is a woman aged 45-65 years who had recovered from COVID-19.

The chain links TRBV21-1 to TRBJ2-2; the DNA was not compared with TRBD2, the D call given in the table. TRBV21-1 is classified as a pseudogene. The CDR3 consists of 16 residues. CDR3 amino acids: CASSKGGVLNTGELFF. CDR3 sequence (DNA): TGTGCCAGCAGCAAAGGGGGGGTTCTGAACACCGGGGAGCTGTTTTTT.

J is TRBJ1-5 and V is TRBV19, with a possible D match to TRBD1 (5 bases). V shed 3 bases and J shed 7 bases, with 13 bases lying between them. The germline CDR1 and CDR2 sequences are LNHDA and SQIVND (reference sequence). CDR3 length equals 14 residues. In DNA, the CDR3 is TGTGCCAGTAGTATGAGCGGGGGGAGACAGCCCCAGCATTTT. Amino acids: CASSMSGGRQPQHF.

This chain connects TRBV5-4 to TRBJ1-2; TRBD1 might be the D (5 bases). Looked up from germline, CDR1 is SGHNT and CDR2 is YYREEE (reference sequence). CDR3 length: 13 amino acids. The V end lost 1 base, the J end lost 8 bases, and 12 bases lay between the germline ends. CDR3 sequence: CASSLSGMSGYTF. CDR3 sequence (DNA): TGTGCCAGCAGCTTGTCAGGGATGAGCGGCTACACCTTC.

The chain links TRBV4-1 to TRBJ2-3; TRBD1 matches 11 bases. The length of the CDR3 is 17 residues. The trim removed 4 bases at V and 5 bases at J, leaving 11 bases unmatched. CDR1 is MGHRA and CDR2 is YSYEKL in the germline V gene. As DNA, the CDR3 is TGCGCCAGCAGCCGGAGGGACAGGGGGTCCCATTTAGATACGCAGTATTTT. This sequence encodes CASSRRDRGSHLDTQYF.

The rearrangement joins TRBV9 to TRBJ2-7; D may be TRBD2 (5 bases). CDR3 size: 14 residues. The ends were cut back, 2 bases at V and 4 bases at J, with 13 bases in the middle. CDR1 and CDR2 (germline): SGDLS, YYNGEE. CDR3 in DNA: TGTGCCAGCAGCGTGGGAGCCCTGGGGTACGAGCAGTACTTC. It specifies CASSVGALGYEQYF. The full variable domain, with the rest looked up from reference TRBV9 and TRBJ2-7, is DSGVTQTPKHLITATGQRVTLRCSPRSGDLSVYWYQQSLDQGLQFLIQYYNGEERAKGNILERFSAQQFPDLHSELNLSSLELGDSALYFCASSVGALGYEQYFGPGTRLTVT.

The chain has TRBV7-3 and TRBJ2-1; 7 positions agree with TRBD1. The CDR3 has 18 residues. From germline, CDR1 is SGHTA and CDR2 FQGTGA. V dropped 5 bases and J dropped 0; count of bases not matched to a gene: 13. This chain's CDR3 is CASSQKGATGSSYNEQFF. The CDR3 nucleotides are TGTGCCAGCAGCCAAAAGGGGGCGACAGGGAGCTCCTACAATGAGCAGTTCTTC.

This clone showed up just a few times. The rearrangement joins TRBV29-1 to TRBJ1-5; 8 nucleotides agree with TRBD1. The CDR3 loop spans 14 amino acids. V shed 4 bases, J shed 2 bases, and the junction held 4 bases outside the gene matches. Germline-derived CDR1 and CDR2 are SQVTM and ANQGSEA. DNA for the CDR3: TGCAGCGTTGCTGACAGGGGCGGCAATCAGCCCCAGCATTTT. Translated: CSVADRGGNQPQHF. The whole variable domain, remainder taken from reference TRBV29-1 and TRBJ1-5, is SAVISQKPSRDICQRGTSLTIQCQVDSQVTMMFWYRQQPGQSLTLIATANQGSEATYESGFVIDKFPISRPNLTFSTLTVSNMSPEDSSIYLCSVADRGGNQPQHFGDGTRLSIL.

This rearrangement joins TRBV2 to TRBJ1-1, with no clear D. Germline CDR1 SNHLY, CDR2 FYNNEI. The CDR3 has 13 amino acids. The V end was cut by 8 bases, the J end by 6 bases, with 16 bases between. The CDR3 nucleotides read TGTGCCAGCTCGTCTAGGAGAGGTCCTGAAGCTTTCTTT. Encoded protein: CASSSRRGPEAFF. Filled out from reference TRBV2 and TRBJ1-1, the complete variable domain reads EPEVTQTPSHQVTQMGQEVILRCVPISNHLYFYWYRQILGQKVEFLVSFYNNEISEKSEIFDDQFSVERPDGSNFTLKIRSTKLEDSAMYFCASSSRRGPEAFFGQGTRLTVV.

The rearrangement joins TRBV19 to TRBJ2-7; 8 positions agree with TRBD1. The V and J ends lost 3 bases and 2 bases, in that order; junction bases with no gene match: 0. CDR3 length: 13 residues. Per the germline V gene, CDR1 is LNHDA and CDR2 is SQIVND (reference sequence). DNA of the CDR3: TGTGCCAGTAGTATGACAGGGGCCTACGAGCAGTACTTC. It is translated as CASSMTGAYEQYF.

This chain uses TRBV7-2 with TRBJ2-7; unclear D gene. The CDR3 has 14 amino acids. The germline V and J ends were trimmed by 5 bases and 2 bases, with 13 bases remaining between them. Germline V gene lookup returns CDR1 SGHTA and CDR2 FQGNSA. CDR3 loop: CASSPNAGPYEQYF. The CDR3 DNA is TGTGCCAGCAGCCCAAATGCAGGTCCCTACGAGCAGTACTTC.